This TCR beta chain was recorded in a study of cytomegalovirus exposure and HLA in healthy donors. Trimming removed 6 bases from V and 1 base from J; junction bases left unmatched: 7. This CDR3 comprises 15 residues. Germline loops: CDR1 MDHEN, CDR2 SYDVKM. The count of this clone is one. Its antigen is currently unknown. In the PCR, 60 Vbeta and 13 Jbeta primers were used. Data came from immunoSEQ multiplex PCR; TCRdb stores just in-frame clones and leaves some out. The data show around 140,000 clones, 73% seen once. Study outcomes and limitations: Some 17,000 TCR beta sequences were associated with HLA alleles at 0.05 false discovery rate in a later analysis. With high specificity and sensitivity, the classifier reportedly diagnosed cytomegalovirus status.

The chain uses TRBV28 and TRBJ2-5; 8 nucleotides align to TRBD1. This sequence originates from a woman between 18 and 29 years old in good health and CMV-seronegative. The specimen was PBMCs. The CDR3 DNA sequence: TGTGCCAGCAGCCCTCCCGGGACAGGCCAAGAGACCCAGTACTTC. Amino acid sequence: CASSPPGTGQETQYF.